The entry below gives a single T cell receptor (beta chain) sequence along with its context. Its antigen is not known. The sample belongs to a study of T cell responses to AZD1222 COVID-19 vaccine. Notes on the study in general: Recipients of two AZD1222 doses showed rising Spike-specific TCR breadth and depth. Dominant at 160-218 and 743-854, vaccine-associated CD4 TCRs also spanned spike.

Libraries were prepared by immunoSEQ multiplex PCR; TCRdb keeps only in-frame clonotypes and omits some of them. The data contain roughly 120,000 clones, 80% to 90% of them singletons. After removal of 4 bases from V and 8 bases from J, the junction contained 7 bases not matched to a gene. This CDR3 is built from 14 residues. Germline CDR1 reads SEHNR; CDR2 reads FQNEAQ (reference sequence). The rearrangement uses TRBV7-9 and TRBJ2-3; 9 bases map to TRBD1. This sequence originates from an adult in good health. The specimen comprised peripheral blood, sampled on day 0 of MenACWY control vaccination. CDR3 in amino acids: CASSSTGTGTTQYF. The DNA of the CDR3 is TGTGCCAGCAGCTCAACCGGGACAGGGACTACGCAGTATTTT.